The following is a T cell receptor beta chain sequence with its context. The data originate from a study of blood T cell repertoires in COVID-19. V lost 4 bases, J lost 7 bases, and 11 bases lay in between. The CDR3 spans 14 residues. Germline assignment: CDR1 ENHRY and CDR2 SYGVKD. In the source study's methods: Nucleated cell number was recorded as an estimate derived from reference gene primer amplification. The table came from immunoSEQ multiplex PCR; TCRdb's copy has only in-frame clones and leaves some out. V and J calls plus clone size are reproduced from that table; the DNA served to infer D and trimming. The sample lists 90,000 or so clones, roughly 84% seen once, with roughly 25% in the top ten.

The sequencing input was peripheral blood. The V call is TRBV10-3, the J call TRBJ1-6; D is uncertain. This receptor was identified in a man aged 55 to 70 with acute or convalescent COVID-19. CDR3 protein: CAISVNSYNSPLHF. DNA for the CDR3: TGTGCCATCAGTGTGAACAGCTACAATTCACCCCTCCACTTT.